This T cell receptor (beta chain) originates from a study of T-cell memory formation after mild COVID-19. Study details: Among the donors, TCR clusters were largely specific to each donor.

TCRdb re-derived calls from the 5' RACE reads in MiXCR, one entry per CDR3 protein. The table records fewer than 5,000 distinct CDR3 sequences, around 25% of them present only once. The germline gives CDR1 SGHTA, CDR2 FQGTGA. Unmatched junction bases numbered 5, after V lost 5 bases and J lost 4 bases. This CDR3 contains 14 residues. What was sequenced was PBMCs or a T cell subset sorted from them (not recorded which). The rearrangement uses TRBV7-3 and TRBJ2-3; 8 nucleotides align to TRBD2. The TCR sequence derives from an adult who had mild COVID-19 (a few samples of this study predate the infection). Cell type and time point are not known. DNA of the CDR3: TGTGCCAGCAGCGGCGGGACTAGGGCAGATACGCAGTATTTT. It translates to CASSGGTRADTQYF.